This T cell receptor beta chain was observed in a study of siplizumab effects on memory and regulatory T cells. Only in-frame clones appear in the TCRdb table, and some are missing; sequencing was by immunoSEQ multiplex PCR. Here the sample spans around 97,000 clones, roughly 94% being singletons. This CDR3 is 13 amino acids long. The V gene end was trimmed by 10 bases and the J gene end by 0 bases; junction bases not matched to a gene: 3. CDR1 and CDR2 (germline): MDHEN, SYDVKM. Sequencing was carried out using non-Treg CD4+ T cells sorted from blood. The genes are TRBV28 and TRBJ1-5, with 7 bases fitting TRBD1. The receptor's source is a human donor in good health. CDR3 protein: CATGQDSNQPQHF. CDR3 sequence (DNA): TGTGCCACTGGACAGGATAGCAATCAGCCCCAGCATTTT.